This T cell receptor beta chain was captured by sequencing in a study of T cells in Graves' hyperthyroidism and ophthalmopathy. RNA transcripts served as the template for amplifying TCR beta CDR3 regions. HTBI primers were used for first-round RT-PCR of the TCR CDR3. TCRdb analysed the multiplex PCR reads with MiXCR anew, one entry per CDR3 protein. This sample has a few hundred thousand distinct CDR3 sequences, with 15% to 19% found just once. The germline gives CDR1 SGDLS, CDR2 YYNGEE. The length of the CDR3 is 14 residues. V was pared by 3 bases and J by 10 bases, with 6 bases of the junction left unmatched. With regard to this clonotype: Its antigen is undetermined.

Whole-study findings and limits: The blood repertoire included most of the expanded thyroid clonotypes above 0.001. From stable hyperthyroidism, ophthalmopathy was set apart by a 13 V-J model.

Aged 18 to 65, the patients had hyperthyroidism that was newly diagnosed and had lasted under 2 months. This receptor was identified in a young woman with Graves' hyperthyroidism. The chain employs TRBV9 and TRBJ2-4, with 11 bases lining up with TRBD1. Sequencing was done on a sample of blood. CDR3 sequence: CASSAGTGGLIQYF. The CDR3 bases are TGTGCCAGCAGCGCCGGGACAGGGGGTCTTATTCAGTACTTC.